Sequencing of this T cell receptor (beta chain) was carried out in a study of identical twins. Study-level points and caveats: There is a chance that invariant MAIT and iNKT cells partially muddied zero-insertion analyses.

Template switching (which added a universal primer site) was used, and cDNA carried unique molecular identifiers. TCRdb re-analysed the 5' RACE reads in MiXCR, keeping a single row per CDR3 protein. This sample has around 340,000 distinct CDR3 sequences, with roughly 9% found just once. This clonotype was detected ten times or more. Its antigen is unknown. V trimming: 4 bases; J trimming: 1 base; junction bases outside the gene matches: 6. The CDR3 has 16 amino acids. In germline, CDR1 is MNHEY, CDR2 SMNVEV (reference sequence). V is TRBV27 and J is TRBJ2-4; 8 bases are shared with TRBD1. Sequenced: naive T cells sorted from blood. The TCR sequence derives from a woman between 45 and 60 years old in good health. DNA for the CDR3: TGTGCCAGCAGTTCGTACAGGGGGACCGCCAAAAACATTCAGTACTTC. Translated: CASSSYRGTAKNIQYF.